Listed here are 16 T cell receptor beta chains from one sample, sequenced in a study of T cells in Graves' hyperthyroidism and ophthalmopathy. The investigators amplified TCR beta CDR3 regions from RNA transcripts. Researchers ran a first-round RT-PCR on the TCR CDR3 using the HTBI primer set. TCRdb independently ran MiXCR on the multiplex PCR reads; one entry per CDR3 protein. The sample holds 350,000 to 450,000 distinct CDR3 sequences; 14% are singletons and the top ten take more than 9.5%. Material: blood. The receptors were gathered from an older woman with Graves' hyperthyroidism.

Concerning this clonotype itself: A much larger clone lies one base from this, so it may be a read error. The genes are TRBV27 and TRBJ2-1, with D possibly matching TRBD2 (6 bases). Germline V gene lookup returns CDR1 MNHEY and CDR2 SMNVEV (reference sequence). The CDR3 contains 13 residues. CDR3 bases: TGTACCACCCCCGTTCGCGAGGACTACGAGCAGTTCTTC. Translating gives CTTPVREDYEQFF.

Concerning this clonotype itself: This may be a read error, as it is one base from a much larger clone. CDR3 sequence reads: CASSEGGSGCNEQFF. In nucleotides, the CDR3 is TGTGCCAGCAGTGAAGGGGGGAGTGGCTGCAATGAGCAGTTCTTC. The chain uses TRBV2 and TRBJ2-1; D may match TRBD1 or TRBD2 (5 bases each). V was trimmed by 1 base and J by 6 bases, leaving 13 bases between them. Germline V gene sequence: CDR1 SNHLY, CDR2 FYNNEI. This CDR3 has 15 residues.

This clonotype came up a few times. This chain joins TRBV14 and TRBJ1-2; 8 nucleotides agree with TRBD1. The CDR3 is 15 amino acids. Germline loops: CDR1 SGHDN, CDR2 FVKESK. V lost 5 bases to trimming and J lost 4 bases; unmatched junction nucleotides: 9. The CDR3 region is CASSKRQGIPYGYTF. In DNA form, the CDR3 reads TGTGCCAGCAGCAAACGACAGGGGATCCCCTATGGCTACACCTTC.

This clonotype was detected ten times or more. The V gene is TRBV6-1, the J gene TRBJ1-1; possibly TRBD1 for D (5 bases). V shed 5 bases and J shed 6 bases, with 13 bases lying between them. CDR1 MNHNS and CDR2 SASEGT come from the germline V gene. CDR3 length: 13 amino acids. In nucleotides, the CDR3 is TGTGCCAGCAGTCGGGGCCGCGGGGCTGAAGCTTTCTTT. Protein sequence: CASSRGRGAEAFF.

At least ten counts were recorded for this clonotype. V usage is TRBV27 and J usage is TRBJ2-7; TRBD1 aligns across 9 bases. Germline lookup yields CDR1 MNHEY and CDR2 SMNVEV (reference sequence). The CDR3 contains 13 residues. The J segment lost 4 bases and the V segment lost 11 bases, leaving 9 bases of the junction unmatched. CDR3 bases: TGTGCCTCGTGGGGGACAGGGACATACGAGCAGTACTTC. Translation: CASWGTGTYEQYF.

This clonotype came up many times. The chain is built from TRBV28 and TRBJ1-5; 11 bases are a match to TRBD1. With V trimmed by 5 bases and J by 0 bases, 15 bases remained unmatched. Germline CDR1 and CDR2: MDHEN and SYDVKM. This CDR3 is 20 amino acids long. The CDR3 sequence: CASSPRRARTGGYSNQPQHF. In nucleotides, the CDR3 is TGTGCCAGCAGTCCTCGGCGGGCGAGGACAGGGGGCTATAGCAATCAGCCCCAGCATTTT.

This clonotype came up many times. The chain joins TRBV5-1 to TRBJ2-1; 12 bases line up with TRBD2. Germline V lookup: CDR1 SGHRS, CDR2 YFSETQ. The length of the CDR3 is 15 residues. Trimming cost V 4 bases and J 7 bases; bases outside gene matches: 6. CDR3 loop: CASSQTSGSLNEQFF. In nucleotides, the CDR3 is TGCGCCAGCAGCCAGACTAGCGGGAGCTTAAATGAGCAGTTCTTC.

This clonotype has a single count. The chain is built from TRBV15 and TRBJ1-5, with a weak D call TRBD1 (6 bases). The V gene's germline CDR1 is LNHNV and CDR2 YYDKDF (reference sequence). The CDR3 consists of 15 residues. Trimming left V 6 bases short and J 5 bases short, with 17 bases between. The CDR3 region is CATSEGGGFYQPQHF. CDR3 in DNA: TGTGCCACCAGTGAGGGGGGCGGTTTTTATCAGCCCCAGCATTTT.

Points on this clonotype: Germline is not matched at one junction end, which may reflect a read error. V gene TRBV11-2 combines with J gene TRBJ1-1; D call uncertain. There are 15 residues in the CDR3. The V gene's germline CDR1 is SGHAT and CDR2 FQNNGV. Written as DNA, the CDR3 is TGTGCCAGCAGCTTGCCAATTCGAGTCAACACTGAAGCTTTCTTC. It yields the protein CASSLPIRVNTEAFF. Full variable domain (outside the CDR3, taken from reference TRBV11-2 and TRBJ1-1): EAGVAQSPRYKIIEKRQSVAFWCNPISGHATLYWYQQILGQGPKLLIQFQNNGVVDDSQLPKDRFSAERLKGVDSTLKIQPAKLEDSAVYLCASSLPIRVNTEAFFGQGTRLTVV.

This clonotype occurred many times. The rearrangement joins TRBV6-2 or TRBV6-3 to TRBJ2-7, with a tentative D call TRBD2 (6 bases). The CDR3 totals 14 residues. Germline V gene lookup returns CDR1 MNHEY and CDR2 SVGEGT. The V end was cut by 6 bases, the J end by 5 bases, with 17 bases between. CDR3 DNA sequence: TGTGCCAGCAGCCGCCGGATCGGAGGGGACGAGCAGTACTTC. Translated: CASSRRIGGDEQYF.

This clonotype was seen many times. The chain has TRBV11-2 and TRBJ2-5, with D unclear. Germline V gives CDR1 SGHAT, CDR2 FQNNGV. The CDR3 sequence is 15 residues long. V was pared by 1 base and J by 1 base, with 10 bases between. CDR3 sequence reads: CASSLGGEIQETQYF. DNA of the CDR3: TGTGCCAGCAGCTTAGGTGGGGAAATCCAAGAGACCCAGTACTTC.

This clonotype was seen a few times. Possible read error: a much larger clone is one base away. The chain recombines TRBV30 with TRBJ1-5; a weak D match, TRBD1 (5 bases). CDR1 and CDR2 (germline): GTSNPN, SVGIG (reference sequence). CDR3 length: 13 amino acids. The DNA of the CDR3 is TGTGCCTGGGCCGTCGGGGGGAGTCAGCCCCGGCATTTT. It encodes CAWAVGGSQPRHF.

This clonotype was seen at least ten times. The chain's CDR3 is CASSLFGGAGPGQPQHF. CDR3 DNA sequence: TGCGCCAGCAGCTTGTTTGGGGGCGCGGGTCCTGGTCAGCCCCAGCATTTT. The chain carries TRBV5-1 and TRBJ1-5; tentative D call: TRBD1 (6 bases). Trimming took 1 base from V and 6 from J, leaving 20 bases between them. This CDR3 spans 17 amino acids. Germline V gene data show CDR1 as SGHRS and CDR2 as YFSETQ.

The rearrangement uses TRBV5-1 and TRBJ2-5; D possibly matches TRBD1 or TRBD2 (5 bases each). The CDR3 has 15 residues. Trimming cost V 2 bases and J 5 bases, with 16 bases left between them. The germline V gene has CDR1 SGHRS and CDR2 YFSETQ. This chain's CDR3 is CASSLTARGEETQYF. The CDR3 nucleotides are TGCGCCAGCAGCTTAACTGCGAGAGGGGAGGAGACCCAGTACTTC.

This clonotype has only a few counts. The rearrangement links TRBV7-9 to TRBJ1-1, with a weak D call TRBD1 (6 bases). Germline V lookup: CDR1 SEHNR, CDR2 FQNEAQ (reference sequence). Trimming stripped 7 bases from V and 11 bases from J, with 17 bases between. This CDR3 is 12 amino acids long. The CDR3 loop is CASNLGGGHAFF. Here the CDR3 DNA reads TGTGCCAGCAACCTCGGGGGGGGGCATGCTTTCTTT.

This sequence joins TRBV6-1 and TRBJ2-5; D is perhaps TRBD1 or TRBD2 (5 bases each). The CDR3 runs to 13 residues. V was clipped by 6 bases and J by 12 bases, with 20 bases between them. Germline V gives CDR1 MNHNS, CDR2 SASEGT. In nucleotides, the CDR3 is TGTGCCAGCAGGGAACCGGGACCTAAGGCGGAGTACTTC. Its translation is CASREPGPKAEYF.